This T cell receptor beta chain was recovered during a study of blood T cell repertoires in COVID-19. As for the study in general: From T cells, B-cell-depleted T cells, or PBMCs came the material, which was cDNA or gDNA.

Profiling relied on immunoSEQ multiplex PCR, and the TCRdb table lists in-frame clones only, not all of them. Counted here are 190,000 or so clones, approximately 88% occurring once; the ten biggest clones make up 6.5% to 9%. Germline CDR1 MGHRA, CDR2 YSYEKL. V lost 4 bases and J lost 4, with 13 bases in between. The CDR3 extends over 14 amino acids. Two negative PCRs, clearance, or symptom resolution were required of recovered Cohort 3 donors. This clonotype was obtained from a woman aged 18 to 35 who had recovered from COVID-19. The V gene is TRBV4-1, the J gene TRBJ1-2; possibly TRBD1 for D (5 bases). The specimen was PBMCs or T cells enriched from blood (not recorded which). CDR3: CASSPREAGYGYTF. CDR3 bases: TGCGCCAGCAGCCCCAGGGAGGCGGGCTATGGCTACACCTTC.